This record covers a single T cell receptor (beta chain). The test was conducted at deep level. Using immunoSEQ multiplex PCR, the repertoire was profiled, and TCRdb retains in-frame clones only, with some absent. This table holds fewer than 800,000 clones, 92% found once. Germline-derived CDR1 and CDR2 are MDHEN and SYDVKM. CDR3 length: 16 amino acids. Trimming removed 5 bases at V and 0 bases at J, with 13 bases between. This sample was included in a study of shared clonotypes between healthy human individuals. Terminally differentiated effector memory CD45RA+ cells were excluded by CCR7 positive selection of CD45RO-negative cells.

This TCR was recovered from a man younger than 40 in good health. The rearrangement links TRBV28 to TRBJ2-2; D is tentatively TRBD1 or TRBD2 (5 bases each). Sequenced: naive CD8+ T cells sorted from blood. The CDR3: CASSPWDRANTGELFF. The CDR3 DNA sequence: TGTGCCAGCAGTCCGTGGGACCGAGCGAACACCGGGGAGCTGTTTTTT.